The rows below give T cell receptor beta chains drawn from one sample of a study of blood T cell repertoires in COVID-19. Assay used: immunoSEQ multiplex PCR; TCRdb lists only in-frame clones, some missing. The data contain 450,000 to 500,000 clones, roughly 85% of them singletons. The sequenced sample consisted of peripheral blood. The source is a human donor in a cohort sampled during active COVID-19. Each CDR3 is given with its conserved first and last residue. The D gene is left open where the match is weak. A row's size may be missing; if present it is once, few, many or a size class.

v_gene	j_gene	abundance	d_gene	CDR3aa	CDR3nt
TRBV6-6	TRBJ2-6	-	-	CASRSQVTGANVLTF	TGTGCCAGCAGGTCACAAGTAACTGGGGCCAACGTCCTGACTTTC
TRBV10-3	TRBJ2-2	few	TRBD2	CAIREAGGSGELFF	TGTGCCATCAGGGAAGCGGGAGGTTCCGGGGAGCTGTTTTTT
TRBV5-1	TRBJ1-1	-	TRBD1	CASSSGGTEAFF	TGCGCCAGCAGCTCAGGGGGCACTGAAGCTTTCTTT
TRBV9	TRBJ2-7	-	TRBD2	CASSVAVAGSYEQYF	TGTGCCAGCAGCGTAGCGGTAGCGGGATCCTACGAGCAGTACTTC
TRBV11-1	TRBJ1-6	-	TRBD1	CASSPGQIPLHF	TGTGCCAGCAGCCCGGGACAGATACCCCTCCACTTT
TRBV3-1/TRBV3-2	TRBJ2-2	-	TRBD1	CASSLERDRASGELFF	TGTGCCAGCAGCCTAGAGAGGGACAGGGCGTCCGGGGAGCTGTTTTTT
TRBV5-6	TRBJ1-1	-	-	CASSGRRTVNTEAFF	TGTGCCAGCAGCGGGAGAAGGACAGTGAACACTGAAGCTTTCTTT
TRBV9	TRBJ2-3	once	TRBD1	CASSATGLEADTQYF	TGTGCCAGCAGCGCGACAGGGCTCGAAGCAGATACGCAGTATTTT
TRBV20-1	TRBJ2-7	-	-	CSASASAYEQYF	TGCAGTGCTAGTGCGTCCGCCTACGAGCAGTACTTC
TRBV5-8	TRBJ2-5	once	-	CASSLEGGKETQYF	TGTGCCAGCAGCTTGGAAGGCGGGAAAGAGACCCAGTACTTC
TRBV5-6	TRBJ2-3	-	TRBD1	CASSSDRGGADTQYF	TGTGCCAGCAGTTCCGACAGGGGGGGCGCAGATACGCAGTATTTT
TRBV7-2	TRBJ2-7	-	-	CASSLQVDSYEQYF	TGTGCCAGCAGCTTACAGGTCGACTCCTACGAGCAGTACTTC
TRBV9	TRBJ2-3	-	TRBD2	CASSVGAGGGADTQYF	TGTGCCAGCAGCGTAGGAGCGGGAGGAGGGGCAGATACGCAGTATTTT
TRBV13	TRBJ1-1	once	-	CASSPSVPGHTEAFF	TGTGCCAGCAGCCCGTCCGTTCCAGGCCACACTGAAGCTTTCTTT
TRBV30	TRBJ2-3	-	-	CAWSAIGTDTQYF	TGTGCCTGGAGCGCAATAGGCACAGATACGCAGTATTTT
TRBV19	TRBJ2-7	few	-	CASRDTGTPSYEQYF	TGTGCCAGTAGGGACACCGGGACTCCTTCCTACGAGCAGTACTTC
TRBV7-8	TRBJ1-3	-	-	CASSHSSGNTIYF	TGTGCCAGCAGCCATAGCTCTGGAAACACCATATATTTT
TRBV3-1/TRBV3-2	TRBJ2-2	-	-	CASSQVVQGFGGELFF	TGTGCCAGCAGCCAAGTGGTCCAGGGGTTCGGCGGGGAGCTGTTTTTT
TRBV29-1	TRBJ1-4	few	-	CSVETDGEKLFF	TGCAGCGTTGAGACAGATGGCGAAAAACTGTTTTTT
TRBV5-1	TRBJ1-1	-	-	CASNRLLNTEAFF	TGCGCCAGCAATCGTCTGTTGAACACTGAAGCTTTCTTT
TRBV6-5	TRBJ2-5	-	TRBD2	CASTTGGAGLETQYF	TGTGCCAGCACCACCGGGGGGGCAGGCTTGGAGACCCAGTACTTC
TRBV30	TRBJ1-1	-	-	CAWSVTQGATEAFF	TGTGCCTGGAGTGTCACCCAGGGTGCCACTGAAGCTTTCTTT
TRBV5-1	TRBJ1-1	-	-	CASSARLSGGVGTEAFF	TGCGCCAGCAGCGCCCGACTGAGCGGGGGGGTTGGGACTGAAGCTTTCTTT
TRBV29-1	TRBJ2-5	-	-	CSVDPPVPYGETQYF	TGCAGCGTCGACCCTCCGGTTCCATACGGGGAGACCCAGTACTTC
TRBV5-6	TRBJ1-1	-	-	CASSRRGAGSSEAFF	TGTGCCAGCAGCCGCCGGGGGGCAGGGTCCAGTGAAGCTTTCTTT
TRBV19	TRBJ1-1	-	-	CASSAPGHHMNTEAFF	TGTGCCAGTAGTGCCCCGGGACACCACATGAACACTGAAGCTTTCTTT
TRBV9	TRBJ2-2	-	-	CASSVRSNTGELFF	TGTGCCAGCAGCGTAAGGAGCAACACCGGGGAGCTGTTTTTT
TRBV21-1	TRBJ1-1	-	-	CASSKVGTGRNTEAFF	TGTGCCAGCAGCAAAGTGGGGACAGGCCGGAACACTGAAGCTTTCTTT
TRBV12-3/TRBV12-4	TRBJ2-3	-	-	CASSRTGTDTQYF	TGTGCCAGCAGTCGTACAGGGACCGATACGCAGTATTTT
TRBV5-4	TRBJ2-7	-	TRBD2	CASSPGLANYPPLEQYF	TGTGCCAGCAGCCCTGGACTAGCGAATTACCCCCCTCTTGAGCAGTACTTC
TRBV6-6	TRBJ1-1	-	-	CASAPGNTEAFF	TGTGCCAGCGCACCGGGGAACACTGAAGCTTTCTTT
TRBV19	TRBJ2-1	-	TRBD2	CASSIKSSGRNEQFF	TGTGCCAGTAGTATCAAGTCTAGCGGCCGTAATGAGCAGTTCTTC
TRBV4-1	TRBJ2-4	-	-	CASSQPSLVADIQYF	TGCGCCAGCAGCCAACCGTCATTAGTTGCGGACATTCAGTACTTC
TRBV7-9	TRBJ1-1	-	-	CASSLDGTEAFF	TGTGCCAGCAGCCTTGACGGGACAGAAGCTTTCTTT
TRBV4-2	TRBJ1-4	once	-	CASSHTGGKGRRFNEKLFF	TGTGCCAGCAGCCACACCGGGGGGAAAGGACGACGTTTTAATGAAAAACTGTTTTTT
TRBV18	TRBJ1-1	-	-	CASSPPIQTGRNTEAFF	TGTGCCAGCTCACCACCTATCCAAACAGGGCGGAACACTGAAGCTTTCTTT
TRBV5-6	TRBJ2-7	-	-	CASSLELVQGPYEQYF	TGTGCCAGCAGCTTGGAGTTGGTACAGGGCCCCTACGAGCAGTACTTC
TRBV2	TRBJ1-5	-	-	CASSEGRRRNQPQHF	TGTGCCAGCAGTGAGGGGAGACGGCGAAATCAGCCCCAGCATTTT
TRBV7-3	TRBJ1-6	-	-	CASSPTGINSPLHF	TGTGCCAGCAGCCCCACAGGGATTAATTCACCCCTCCACTTT
TRBV7-2	TRBJ1-1	-	-	CASSSGTNTEAFF	TGTGCCAGCAGTAGCGGGACGAACACTGAAGCTTTCTTT
TRBV20-1	TRBJ1-5	once	-	CSALQGEPQHF	TGCAGTGCTTTACAGGGAGAACCCCAGCATTTT
TRBV9	TRBJ2-7	-	-	CASSVASGPYEQYF	TGTGCCAGCAGCGTAGCATCGGGTCCCTACGAGCAGTACTTC
TRBV28	TRBJ2-7	-	TRBD2	CASSPSGRAPYEQYF	TGTGCCAGCAGTCCTAGCGGGAGGGCCCCCTACGAGCAGTACTTC
TRBV3-1/TRBV3-2	TRBJ2-7	-	-	CASSQDKRLGQYF	TGTGCCAGCAGCCAAGATAAGCGGCTCGGGCAGTACTTC
TRBV2	TRBJ2-1	once	TRBD1	CASKTGNTYNEQFF	TGTGCCAGCAAGACAGGGAACACCTACAATGAGCAGTTCTTC
TRBV11-2	TRBJ1-1	-	-	CASSRGAWITEAFF	TGTGCCAGCAGCCGCGGGGCGTGGATCACTGAAGCTTTCTTT
TRBV29-1	TRBJ1-5	-	-	CSVEDGGLPNQPQHF	TGCAGCGTTGAGGATGGGGGCCTTCCCAATCAGCCCCAGCATTTT
TRBV4-3	TRBJ2-5	-	TRBD2	CASSQDHAGRGETQYF	TGCGCCAGCAGCCAAGATCACGCCGGGAGGGGAGAGACCCAGTACTTC
TRBV27	TRBJ1-2	-	TRBD1	CASSLSLDRAGGGYTF	TGTGCCAGCAGTTTATCACTAGACAGGGCTGGAGGCGGCTACACCTTC
TRBV4-2	TRBJ1-1	-	-	CASSRSGATEAFF	TGTGCCAGCAGCCGTTCAGGGGCCACTGAAGCTTTCTTT
TRBV14	TRBJ2-7	-	-	CASSQQGREQYF	TGTGCCAGCAGCCAACAGGGGAGAGAGCAGTACTTC
TRBV10-3	TRBJ2-7	-	-	CAISGGGGAYEQYF	TGTGCCATCAGTGGAGGCGGAGGAGCCTACGAGCAGTACTTC
TRBV19	TRBJ2-2	-	-	CASSYQGGITGELFF	TGTGCCAGTAGTTACCAGGGTGGGATCACCGGGGAGCTGTTTTTT
TRBV7-6	TRBJ2-2	-	-	CASSPEGGTNTGELFF	TGTGCCAGCAGCCCTGAGGGGGGGACGAACACCGGGGAGCTGTTTTTT